A single sample gave rise to the 26 T cell receptor beta chains below, sequenced in a study of shared clonotypes between healthy human individuals. Some clones are missing from TCRdb's copy, which holds only in-frame ones; the method was immunoSEQ multiplex PCR. Of millions of clones in the sample, 90% to 95% were seen once. The sample was naive CD4+ T cells sorted from blood. As to subset: CD45RA+ positively selected. The receptors come from a man aged 18 to 35 in good health.

Note on this clone: The same CDR3 also results from other DNA sequences found in this sample. The genes are TRBV5-4 and TRBJ2-7; 10 bases fit TRBD1. Unmatched junction bases numbered 4, after V lost 4 bases and J lost 6 bases. From germline, CDR1 is SGHNT and CDR2 YYREEE (reference sequence). The CDR3 has 13 residues. CDR3 residues: CASSRDRGLEQYF. The CDR3 nucleotides read TGTGCCAGCAGCCGGGACAGGGGTCTCGAGCAGTACTTC.

This chain uses TRBV7-8 with TRBJ2-4, with D possibly TRBD2 on 6 matching bases. This CDR3 has 15 residues. The V gene lost 2 bases and the J gene lost 1 base, with 9 bases spanning the gap. The germline CDR1 and CDR2 sequences are SGHVS and FQNEAQ. CDR3 amino acids: CASSLIAGAKNIQYF. CDR3 sequence (DNA): TGTGCCAGCAGCTTAATCGCGGGGGCCAAAAACATTCAGTACTTC.

The gene calls are TRBV2 and TRBJ2-2; D ambiguous. V was shortened by 8 bases and J by 0 bases, with 10 bases between the two germline ends. From germline, CDR1 is SNHLY and CDR2 FYNNEI. The CDR3 has 14 amino acids. CDR3 residues: CASAYYTNTGELFF. In nucleotides, the CDR3 is TGTGCCAGCGCTTATTACACGAACACCGGGGAGCTGTTTTTT.

The CDR3 reads CASSLYRGAADTQYF. CDR3 bases: TGTGCCAGCAGCTTATACCGGGGGGCTGCAGATACGCAGTATTTT. The chain has TRBV7-9 and TRBJ2-3; a weak D match, TRBD2 (7 bases). Trimming shortened V by 2 bases and J by 4 bases, and 13 bases separated the two germline ends. Germline V gene lookup returns CDR1 SEHNR and CDR2 FQNEAQ (reference sequence). The CDR3 has 15 amino acids.

The chain joins TRBV19 to TRBJ2-7; tentatively, D is TRBD1 or TRBD2 (5 bases each). Between the trimmed V and J ends, which lost 5 bases and 2 bases, there was a span of 13 bases. CDR1 LNHDA and CDR2 SQIVND come from the germline V gene (reference sequence). The CDR3 is made up of 14 amino acids. DNA of the CDR3: TGTGCCAGTAGTTTGGGGACGGACCCCTACGAGCAGTACTTC. Protein product: CASSLGTDPYEQYF. Supplemented by reference TRBV19 and TRBJ2-7, the full variable domain reads DGGITQSPKYLFRKEGQNVTLSCEQNLNHDAMYWYRQDPGQGLRLIYYSQIVNDFQKGDIAEGYSVSREKKESFPLTVTSAQKNPTAFYLCASSLGTDPYEQYFGPGTRLTVT.

V is TRBV7-2 and J is TRBJ1-5, with 7 bases matching TRBD1. Per germline, CDR1 SGHTA and CDR2 FQGNSA. V lost 5 bases to trimming and J lost 4 bases; unmatched junction nucleotides: 5. This CDR3 is built from 14 residues. CDR3 DNA: TGTGCCAGCAGCATACCGGGACAGAATCAGCCCCAGCATTTT. Translation: CASSIPGQNQPQHF.

CDR3 sequence (DNA): TGTGCCAGCAGTTACTTGACCGGGAGTGAAGCTTTCTTT. Its translation: CASSYLTGSEAFF. The V gene is TRBV6-6, the J gene TRBJ1-1, with D uncertain. Deletions cut 1 base from V and 7 bases from J, with 10 bases between. This CDR3 region has 13 residues. Germline CDR1 is MNHNY and CDR2 is SVGAGI (reference sequence).

J is TRBJ2-1 and V is TRBV30, with D perhaps matching TRBD1 or TRBD2 (5 bases each). Trimming pared 4 bases from V and 6 bases from J, leaving 7 bases between. The CDR3 contains 11 residues. From germline, CDR1 is GTSNPN and CDR2 SVGIG (reference sequence). This chain's CDR3 is CAWTGSNEQFF. The CDR3 nucleotides are TGTGCCTGGACAGGGAGCAATGAGCAGTTCTTC.

The CDR3 DNA reads as TGTGCCACCAGCAAAGGGACTCTGGGGACCTACGAGCAGTACTTC. It translates to CATSKGTLGTYEQYF. The V and J genes are TRBV15 and TRBJ2-7, with D possibly TRBD2 on 6 matching bases. The length of the CDR3 is 15 residues. Trimming shortened V by 4 bases and J by 2 bases, and 15 bases separated the two germline ends. Germline CDR1 LNHNV, CDR2 YYDKDF (reference sequence).

J is TRBJ2-2 and V is TRBV6-6, with TRBD2 matching 8 bases. Germline V gene sequence: CDR1 MNHNY, CDR2 SVGAGI (reference sequence). Germline trimming cut 7 bases from V and 5 bases from J; bases unmatched to any gene: 6. The CDR3 extends over 14 amino acids. The CDR3 sequence is CASNSGGKTGELFF. In DNA, the CDR3 is TGTGCCAGCAACTCGGGAGGGAAGACCGGGGAGCTGTTTTTT.

V gene TRBV2 combines with J gene TRBJ1-4; D gene uncertain. V shed 4 bases and J shed 0 bases, with 12 bases lying between them. The germline CDR1 and CDR2 sequences are SNHLY and FYNNEI. The CDR3 runs 16 residues. CDR3 sequence (DNA): TGTGCCAGCAGTGGGAGGGAAGAGCCAACTAATGAAAAACTGTTTTTT. It encodes CASSGREEPTNEKLFF.

The chain joins TRBV5-4 to TRBJ2-7; TRBD1 aligns across 7 bases. Germline CDR1 is SGHNT and CDR2 is YYREEE (reference sequence). V was pared by 1 base and J by 5 bases, with 9 bases of the junction left unmatched. The CDR3 sequence is 15 residues long. The CDR3 DNA follows: TGTGCCAGCAGCTTGTATTTAGGGGGCCAGGACGAGCAGTACTTC. Protein sequence: CASSLYLGGQDEQYF. The whole variable domain, filled in from reference TRBV5-4 and TRBJ2-7, reads ETGVTQSPTHLIKTRGQQVTLRCSSQSGHNTVSWYQQALGQGPQFIFQYYREEENGRGNFPPRFSGLQFPNYSSELNVNALELDDSALYLCASSLYLGGQDEQYFGPGTRLTVT.

The gene calls are TRBV30 and TRBJ2-7; no clear D gene. The length of the CDR3 is 12 residues. V lost 2 bases to trimming and J lost 0 bases, with 5 bases between them. Germline lookup yields CDR1 GTSNPN and CDR2 SVGIG (reference sequence). The CDR3 loop is CAWSSDSYEQYF. CDR3 DNA sequence: TGTGCCTGGAGTAGCGACTCCTACGAGCAGTACTTC.

This clone was picked up one time. V is TRBV5-1 and J is TRBJ2-7; perhaps D is TRBD1 or TRBD2 (5 bases each). Germline CDR1 SGHRS, CDR2 YFSETQ. The germline V and J ends were trimmed by 5 bases and 0 bases, with 15 bases remaining between them. The CDR3 is made up of 15 amino acids. CDR3 residues: CASRNRDRSSYEQYF. The DNA for the CDR3 is TGCGCCAGCAGGAACCGGGACCGAAGCTCCTACGAGCAGTACTTC.

Details on this clone: The sample has other DNA sequences that encode this CDR3 too. The chain recombines TRBV6-5 with TRBJ2-7; 7 bases line up with TRBD2. Germline trimming cut 6 bases from V and 2 bases from J; bases unmatched to any gene: 4. The CDR3 is made up of 13 amino acids. Germline CDR1 is MNHEY and CDR2 is SVGAGI. The CDR3 DNA reads as TGTGCCAGCAGACCTAGCGGCACCTACGAGCAGTACTTC. Protein product: CASRPSGTYEQYF.

V gene TRBV4-1 combines with J gene TRBJ2-1; D is possibly TRBD1 (6 bases). The V end was cut by 4 bases, the J end by 0 bases, with 22 bases between. The CDR3 is made up of 19 amino acids. CDR1 MGHRA and CDR2 YSYEKL come from the germline V gene. The CDR3 nucleotides are TGCGCCAGCAGCCTGAAGACGACAGGCACCTGGAGCTCCTACAATGAGCAGTTCTTC. It yields the protein CASSLKTTGTWSSYNEQFF.

This clone was picked up one time. The V gene is TRBV10-1, the J gene TRBJ1-5, with TRBD1 as a possible D gene (6 bases). The CDR3 is 14 residues long. The germline CDR1 and CDR2 sequences are WNHNN and SYGVQD (reference sequence). Trimming removed 0 bases at V and 6 bases at J, with 9 bases between. DNA of the CDR3: TGCGCCAGCAGTGAGTCAGGGGGGCCTCAGCCCCAGCATTTT. Its translation: CASSESGGPQPQHF.

This chain links TRBV10-1 with TRBJ1-6; a possible D gene is TRBD1 (5 bases). The CDR3 extends over 14 amino acids. The germline V gene encodes CDR1 WNHNN and CDR2 SYGVQD (reference sequence). Trimming shortened V by 4 bases and J by 10 bases, and 14 bases separated the two germline ends. The DNA of the CDR3 is TGCGCCAGCAGTGCACAGGAGTTCGGCTCACCCCTCCACTTT. Its translation is CASSAQEFGSPLHF.

The gene calls are TRBV2 and TRBJ2-7; TRBD1 matches at 10 bases. Germline V CDR1 and CDR2: SNHLY, FYNNEI. The CDR3 has 14 residues. Unmatched junction bases numbered 7, after V lost 6 bases and J lost 5 bases. The CDR3: CASSRDRGSNEQYF. CDR3 coding DNA: TGTGCCAGCAGCCGGGACAGGGGTTCCAACGAGCAGTACTTC.

The chain joins TRBV18 to TRBJ2-3; 8 bases align to TRBD2. The CDR3 runs to 16 residues. V was pared by 1 base and J by 2 bases, with 5 bases of the junction left unmatched. Germline-derived CDR1 and CDR2 are KGHSH and LQKENI. CDR3 sequence reads: CASSPRAGGFTDTQYF. For the CDR3, the DNA is TGTGCCAGCTCACCACGCGCGGGGGGTTTCACAGATACGCAGTATTTT.

The V call is TRBV30, the J call TRBJ1-2; D is ambiguous. The CDR3 has 12 amino acids. Trimming cost V 2 bases and J 8 bases, with 12 bases left between them. CDR1 is GTSNPN and CDR2 is SVGIG in the germline V gene (reference sequence). CDR3 loop: CAWSWEGHGYTF. The CDR3 bases are TGTGCCTGGAGTTGGGAGGGTCACGGCTACACCTTC.

The DNA of the CDR3 is TGTGCCAGCAGCCATCAATGGCGGCTACAGGGTGGTGGCTACACCTTC. This encodes CASSHQWRLQGGGYTF. The rearrangement uses TRBV13 and TRBJ1-2; possible D gene TRBD1, 6 bases. The V and J ends lost 5 bases and 7 bases respectively, with 23 bases between them. The CDR3 loop spans 16 amino acids. Per germline, CDR1 PRHDT and CDR2 FYEKMQ (reference sequence).

J is TRBJ2-7 and V is TRBV4-3; 11 bases map to TRBD2. Losses at the gene ends were 4 bases for V and 5 bases for J; bases not matched to a gene: 7. Germline V gene lookup returns CDR1 LGHNA and CDR2 YSLEER. The length of the CDR3 is 15 residues. The CDR3 region has the DNA TGCGCCAGCAGCCTTGAGGGACTAGCGGAAAACGAGCAGTACTTC. It codes for CASSLEGLAENEQYF.

The chain joins TRBV27 to TRBJ1-6; 9 bases fit TRBD1. Germline V lookup: CDR1 MNHEY, CDR2 SMNVEV (reference sequence). The junction had 7 bases not matched to a gene; V was cut back by 5 bases and J by 11 bases. The CDR3 is made up of 14 amino acids. In DNA form, the CDR3 reads TGTGCCAGCAGTCTATGGACAGGGGAGCCACCCCTCCACTTT. It translates to CASSLWTGEPPLHF.

V gene TRBV10-1 combines with J gene TRBJ2-7; either TRBD1 or TRBD2 may fit D (5 bases each). Germline V gives CDR1 WNHNN, CDR2 SYGVQD (reference sequence). The V and J ends lost 8 bases and 3 bases respectively, with 14 bases between them. CDR3 length equals 13 residues. The DNA of the CDR3 is TGCGCCAGCTCCCGGGGCATTGACTACGAGCAGTACTTC. Its protein is CASSRGIDYEQYF.

On this clone: The same CDR3 also results from other DNA sequences found in this sample. The chain combines TRBV5-1 with TRBJ1-1, with TRBD1 identical over 7 bases. The CDR3 is 16 amino acids. The junction had 5 bases not matched to a gene; V was cut back by 0 bases and J by 0 bases. Germline lookup yields CDR1 SGHRS and CDR2 YFSETQ. CDR3 bases: TGCGCCAGCAGCTTGGAAGGGGGCCGAATGAACACTGAAGCTTTCTTT. Encoded protein: CASSLEGGRMNTEAFF.